A selection of T cell receptor beta chains follows, all from one sample in a study of identifying expanded T cells in peripheral blood. The data were produced by immunoSEQ multiplex PCR, yet TCRdb's version contains in-frame clones alone and is incomplete. The table has 50,000 to 75,000 clones, about 87% seen once. Input material: blood. These receptors were taken from a person aged 18 to 70 in good health. CDR3s include the opening cysteine and the closing phenylalanine or tryptophan. A D gene is named only where the DNA matches it firmly.

CDR3 protein: CASSLGAAYSSNEKLFF; V gene: TRBV19; D gene: NA; J gene: TRBJ1-4
CDR3 protein: CASSPDRGQYSPLHF; V gene: TRBV7-2; D gene: TRBD1; J gene: TRBJ1-6
CDR3 protein: CASSFRLNTDTQYF; V gene: TRBV5-6; D gene: NA; J gene: TRBJ2-3
CDR3 protein: CASSSQVSGRPWETQYF; V gene: TRBV27; D gene: TRBD2; J gene: TRBJ2-5
CDR3 protein: CASSAPYSDTQYF; V gene: TRBV11-2; D gene: NA; J gene: TRBJ2-3
CDR3 protein: CASSQDAAGPEAQHF; V gene: TRBV4-3; D gene: NA; J gene: TRBJ1-5
CDR3 protein: CASSESGSYTEAFF; V gene: TRBV6-1; D gene: NA; J gene: TRBJ1-1
CDR3 protein: CASSVVYNTGELFF; V gene: TRBV9; D gene: NA; J gene: TRBJ2-2
CDR3 protein: CASSAQDTSYEQYF; V gene: TRBV9; D gene: NA; J gene: TRBJ2-7
CDR3 protein: CASSSLGGSDTQYF; V gene: TRBV7-9; D gene: NA; J gene: TRBJ2-3
CDR3 protein: CASSLGTVQETQYF; V gene: TRBV18; D gene: TRBD1; J gene: TRBJ2-5
CDR3 protein: CASSSPELAEQFF; V gene: TRBV7-7; D gene: TRBD2; J gene: TRBJ2-1